This is a list of T cell receptor beta chains from one sample in a study of blood T cells in healthy people across ages. TCRdb reprocessed the 5' RACE reads via MiXCR and lists one record per CDR3 protein. In the table there are around 1,000,000 distinct CDR3 sequences, around 27% of which are singletons. This same sample was also part of a study on T cells of mothers and their children.

The sequencing input was blood. The receptors were gathered from a girl aged 2 to 9 in good health. The CDR3 runs from the conserved cysteine through the conserved F or W. A D gene is named only where the DNA matches it firmly. The size entry is marked missing in some rows and otherwise reads once, few, many or a size class.

D gene,clone size,J gene,CDR3 length,V gene,CDR3 DNA,CDR3 protein
TRBD2,-,TRBJ2-1,13,TRBV29-1,TGCAGTGTTTCTAGCGGGGTTTACAATGAGCAGTTCTTC,CSVSSGVYNEQFF
TRBD1,many,TRBJ2-2,13,TRBV2,TGTGCCAGCAGACAGGGGTACACCGGGGAGCTGTTTTTT,CASRQGYTGELFF
TRBD2,many,TRBJ2-1,14,TRBV18,TGTGCCAGCCGCGGGACTAGCGGGAGCAATGAGCAGTTCTTC,CASRGTSGSNEQFF
TRBD1,-,TRBJ2-3,12,TRBV15,TGTGCCACCAGCAGAGGGACAGGGAACCTGTATTTT,CATSRGTGNLYF
-,-,TRBJ1-2,13,TRBV9,TGTGCCAGCAGCGGCATTCACAAGGATGGCTACACCTTC,CASSGIHKDGYTF
TRBD2,-,TRBJ2-1,15,TRBV9,TGTGCCAGCAGCGTAGAGGGACTAGTTATGAATGAGCAGTTCTTC,CASSVEGLVMNEQFF
-,-,TRBJ1-5,14,TRBV9,TGTGCCAGCAGCGTTGGTAGTAGCAATCAGCCCCAGCATTTT,CASSVGSSNQPQHF
-,-,TRBJ2-5,12,TRBV12-3/TRBV12-4,TGTGCCAGCAGTACTCATTGGGAGACCCAGTACTTC,CASSTHWETQYF
-,few,TRBJ2-7,15,TRBV6-5,TGTGCCAGCAGTTACTCGTTTCTAGCCTCCTACGAGCAGTACTTC,CASSYSFLASYEQYF
-,few,TRBJ2-2,17,TRBV27,TGTGCCAGCAGCCCAATTGCGAACAGGGTTTTCACCGGGGAGCTGTTTTTT,CASSPIANRVFTGELFF
TRBD2,-,TRBJ2-3,19,TRBV28,TGTGCCAGCAGTCCCCATGCCCCCTTTAGCGGGAGGTCGACAGATACGCAGTATTTT,CASSPHAPFSGRSTDTQYF
-,few,TRBJ2-3,14,TRBV5-1,TGCGCCAGCAGCTTAGGAGACATCACAGATACGCAGTATTTT,CASSLGDITDTQYF
-,few,TRBJ2-1,12,TRBV29-1,TGCAGCGTTGAAAGCCAGTTTGTTGAGCAGTTCTTC,CSVESQFVEQFF
-,few,TRBJ2-7,15,TRBV28,TGTGCCAGCAGTTTCGACGGCAGGGGCTCCTACGAGCAGTACTTC,CASSFDGRGSYEQYF
-,few,TRBJ2-5,12,TRBV14,TGTGCCAGCAGCCGGGTTCACGAGACCCAGTACTTC,CASSRVHETQYF
-,few,TRBJ2-1,15,TRBV14,TGTGCCAGCAGCCAAGAGGGGTTCCCCTACAATGAGCAGTTCTTC,CASSQEGFPYNEQFF
-,once,TRBJ1-2,16,TRBV20-1,TGCAGTGCTAGAGTGGGGGGCGCATTCTCCGTGAATGGCTACACCTTC,CSARVGGAFSVNGYTF
-,-,TRBJ2-3,13,TRBV12-3/TRBV12-4,TGTGCCAGCAGCCCGGTGGCCACAGATACGCAGTATTTT,CASSPVATDTQYF
TRBD2,few,TRBJ2-7,14,TRBV29-1,TGCAGCGTTCCCCTCTCGACGGGGGGCTACGAGCAGTACTTC,CSVPLSTGGYEQYF
-,-,TRBJ2-1,13,TRBV3-1,TGTGCCAGCAGCGGGGGACAACACAATGAGCAGTTCTTC,CASSGGQHNEQFF
TRBD2,-,TRBJ2-1,14,TRBV29-1,TGCAGCCTTTGGCAGGCGGGGGGGGGCAATGAGCGGTTCTTC,CSLWQAGGGNERFF
-,few,TRBJ2-3,15,TRBV28,TGTGCCAGCAGTTTATTGCAGATCCTAAGTGATACGCAGTATTTT,CASSLLQILSDTQYF
-,-,TRBJ1-1,11,TRBV11-2,TGTGCCAGCAGCGGGAATTCAGGCGCTTTCTTT,CASSGNSGAFF
TRBD1,-,TRBJ1-4,15,TRBV7-2,TGTGCCAGCAGCGCCACCGGGACAGCAAATGAAAAACTGTTTTTT,CASSATGTANEKLFF